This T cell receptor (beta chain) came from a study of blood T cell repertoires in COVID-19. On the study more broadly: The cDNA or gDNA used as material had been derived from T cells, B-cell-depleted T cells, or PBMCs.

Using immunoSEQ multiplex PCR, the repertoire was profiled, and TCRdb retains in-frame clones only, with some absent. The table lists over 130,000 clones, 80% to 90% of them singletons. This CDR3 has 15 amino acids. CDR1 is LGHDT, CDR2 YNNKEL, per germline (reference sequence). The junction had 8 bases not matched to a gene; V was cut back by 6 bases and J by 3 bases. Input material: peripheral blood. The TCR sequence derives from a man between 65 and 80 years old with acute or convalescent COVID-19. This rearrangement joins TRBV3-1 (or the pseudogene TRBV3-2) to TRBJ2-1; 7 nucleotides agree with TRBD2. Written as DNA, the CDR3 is TGTGCCAGCAGTCCCCCGACGGGAGGCTACAATGAGCAGTTCTTC. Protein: CASSPPTGGYNEQFF.